This TCR beta chain emerged from a study of Graves' ophthalmopathy and Graves' hyperthyroidism. This clonotype was picked up a small number of times. For repertoire sequencing, the TCR beta CDR3 regions were amplified from RNA transcripts. HTBI primers primed a first-round RT-PCR, and a second-round multiplex PCR followed. MiXCR, applied by TCRdb to the multiplex PCR reads, yields one record per CDR3 protein. The repertoire holds about 740,000 distinct CDR3 sequences, with roughly 41% as singletons. V gave up 5 bases and J gave up 0 bases; unmatched junction bases: 7. The CDR3 is made up of 17 amino acids. From germline, CDR1 is MGHDK and CDR2 SYGVNS. Each diagnosis was determined on the basis of clinical symptoms, serum thyroxine, TRAb, thyroid ultrasound and orbital computed tomography.

The sequence came from an adult man with Graves' ophthalmopathy. Input material: peripheral blood. The chain combines TRBV25-1 with TRBJ2-6, with 7 bases fitting TRBD1. The CDR3 nucleotides read TGTGCCAGCAGTTTAAGGGGGCCGACCTCTGGGGCCAACGTCCTGACTTTC. This translates into CASSLRGPTSGANVLTF.